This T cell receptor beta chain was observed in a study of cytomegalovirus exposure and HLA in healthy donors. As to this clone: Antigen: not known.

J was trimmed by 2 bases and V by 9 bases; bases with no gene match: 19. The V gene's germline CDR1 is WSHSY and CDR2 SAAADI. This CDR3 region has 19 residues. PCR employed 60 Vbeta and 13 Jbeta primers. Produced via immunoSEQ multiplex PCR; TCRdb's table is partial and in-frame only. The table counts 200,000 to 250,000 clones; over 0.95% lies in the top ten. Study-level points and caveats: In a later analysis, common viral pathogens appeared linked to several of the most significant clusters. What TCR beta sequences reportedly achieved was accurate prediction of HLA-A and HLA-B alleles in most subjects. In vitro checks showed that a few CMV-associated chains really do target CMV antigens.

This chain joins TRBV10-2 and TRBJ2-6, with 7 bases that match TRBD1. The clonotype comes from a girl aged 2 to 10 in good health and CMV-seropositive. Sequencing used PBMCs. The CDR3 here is CARYLETGRASPGANVLTF. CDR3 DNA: TGCGCCAGATACTTAGAGACAGGGCGGGCATCTCCTGGGGCCAACGTCCTGACTTTC.